This TCR beta chain was identified in a study of shared clonotypes between healthy human individuals. Study-wide background: CD4 naive cells filled three plates per donor, CD4 memory three, CD8 naive two and CD8 memory one. Whole-study findings and limits: Shared clonotypes across all four donors exceeded non-shared ones in generation probability.

Only in-frame clones appear in the TCRdb table, and some are missing; sequencing was by immunoSEQ multiplex PCR. The sample contains around 2.1 million clones, about 93% of which appear only once. In its sample, this clone was seen once. No antigen is known for it. CDR3 length equals 13 residues. V gave up 0 bases and J gave up 4 bases, with 4 bases separating them. Germline loops: CDR1 MNHNY, CDR2 SVGAGI (reference sequence). As defined, naive CD8 cells were CD45RO-negative and positively selected for CCR7, with terminally differentiated effector memory CD45RA+ cells excluded. The gene calls are TRBV6-6 and TRBJ2-1; D call uncertain. Source material: naive CD8+ T cells from PBMCs. The receptor comes from a man in his late teens or twenties in good health. Some clones in this sample may be carry-over from other donors' samples. The CDR3 is CASSYSFYNEQFF. The CDR3 DNA reads TGTGCCAGCAGTTACTCATTTTACAATGAGCAGTTCTTC.